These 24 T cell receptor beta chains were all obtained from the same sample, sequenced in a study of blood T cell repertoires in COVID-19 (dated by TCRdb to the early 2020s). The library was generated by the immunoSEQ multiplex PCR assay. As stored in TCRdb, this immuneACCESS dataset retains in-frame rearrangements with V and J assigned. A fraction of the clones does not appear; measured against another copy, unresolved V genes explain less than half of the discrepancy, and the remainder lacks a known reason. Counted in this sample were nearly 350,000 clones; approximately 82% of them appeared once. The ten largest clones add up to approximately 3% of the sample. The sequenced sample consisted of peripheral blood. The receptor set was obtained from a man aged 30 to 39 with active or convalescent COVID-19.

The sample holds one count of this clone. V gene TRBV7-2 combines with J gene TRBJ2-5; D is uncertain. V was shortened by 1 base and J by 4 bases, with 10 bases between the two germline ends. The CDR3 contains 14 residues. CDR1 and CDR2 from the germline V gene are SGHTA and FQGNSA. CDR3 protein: CASSLGYRVETQYF. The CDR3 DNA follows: TGTGCCAGCAGCTTAGGGTACCGGGTAGAGACCCAGTACTTC. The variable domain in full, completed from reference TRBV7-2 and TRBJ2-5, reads GAGVSQSPSNKVTEKGKDVELRCDPISGHTALYWYRQSLGQGLEFLIYFQGNSAPDKSGLPSDRFSAERTGGSVSTLTIQRTQQEDSAVYLCASSLGYRVETQYFGPGTRLLVL.

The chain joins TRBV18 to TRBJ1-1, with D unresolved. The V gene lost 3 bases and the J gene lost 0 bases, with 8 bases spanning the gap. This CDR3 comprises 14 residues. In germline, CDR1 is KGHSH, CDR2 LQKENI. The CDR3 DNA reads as TGTGCCAGCTCACCGGTGGAGTTGAACACTGAAGCTTTCTTT. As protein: CASSPVELNTEAFF.

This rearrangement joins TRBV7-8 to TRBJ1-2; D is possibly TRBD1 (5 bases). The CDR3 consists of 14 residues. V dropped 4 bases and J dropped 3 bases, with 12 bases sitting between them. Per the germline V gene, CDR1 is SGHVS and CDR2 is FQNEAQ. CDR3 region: CASSSQGGDYGYTF. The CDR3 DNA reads TGTGCCAGCAGCTCTCAGGGAGGTGACTATGGCTACACCTTC.

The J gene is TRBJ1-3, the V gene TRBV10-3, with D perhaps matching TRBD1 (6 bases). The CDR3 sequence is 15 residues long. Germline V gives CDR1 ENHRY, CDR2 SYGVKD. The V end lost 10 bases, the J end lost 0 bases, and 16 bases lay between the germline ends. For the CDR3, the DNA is TGTGCCACCTCGCCGACAGGCGTCTCTGGAAACACCATATATTTT. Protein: CATSPTGVSGNTIYF.

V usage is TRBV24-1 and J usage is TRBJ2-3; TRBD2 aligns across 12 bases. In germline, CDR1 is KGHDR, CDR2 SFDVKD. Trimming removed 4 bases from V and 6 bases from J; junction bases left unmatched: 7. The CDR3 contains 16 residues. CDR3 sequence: CATSDPSGGAMDTQYF. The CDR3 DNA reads TGTGCCACCAGTGACCCTAGCGGGGGGGCCATGGATACGCAGTATTTT.

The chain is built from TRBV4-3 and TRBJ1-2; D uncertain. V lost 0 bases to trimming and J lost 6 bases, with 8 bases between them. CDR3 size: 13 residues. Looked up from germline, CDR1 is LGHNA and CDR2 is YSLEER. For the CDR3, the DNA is TGCGCCAGCAGCCAAGATCGTCAGGATGGCTACACCTTC. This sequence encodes CASSQDRQDGYTF.

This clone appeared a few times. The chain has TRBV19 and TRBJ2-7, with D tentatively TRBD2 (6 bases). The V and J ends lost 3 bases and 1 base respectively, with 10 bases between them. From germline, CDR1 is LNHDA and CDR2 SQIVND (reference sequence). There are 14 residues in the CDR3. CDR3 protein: CASSIAGSSYEQYF. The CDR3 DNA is TGTGCCAGTAGTATTGCGGGGTCTTCCTACGAGCAGTACTTC. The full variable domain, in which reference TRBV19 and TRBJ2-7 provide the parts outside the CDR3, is DGGITQSPKYLFRKEGQNVTLSCEQNLNHDAMYWYRQDPGQGLRLIYYSQIVNDFQKGDIAEGYSVSREKKESFPLTVTSAQKNPTAFYLCASSIAGSSYEQYFGPGTRLTVT.

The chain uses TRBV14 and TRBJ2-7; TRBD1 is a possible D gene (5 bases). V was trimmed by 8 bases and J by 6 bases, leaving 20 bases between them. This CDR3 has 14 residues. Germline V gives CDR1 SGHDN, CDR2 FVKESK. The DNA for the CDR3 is TGTGCCAGCCTGTTGGGGCGGACGCCCTCCGAGCAGTACTTC. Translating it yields CASLLGRTPSEQYF.

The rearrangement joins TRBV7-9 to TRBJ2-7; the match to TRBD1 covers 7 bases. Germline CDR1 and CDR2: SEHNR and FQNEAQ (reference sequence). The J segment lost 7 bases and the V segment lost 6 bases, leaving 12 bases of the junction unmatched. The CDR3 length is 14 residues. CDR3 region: CASSSRDSRREQYF. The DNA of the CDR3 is TGTGCCAGCAGTTCCCGGGACAGCCGTCGGGAGCAGTACTTC. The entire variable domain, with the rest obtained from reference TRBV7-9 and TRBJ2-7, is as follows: DTGVSQNPRHKITKRGQNVTFRCDPISEHNRLYWYRQTLGQGPEFLTYFQNEAQLEKSRLLSDRFSAERPKGSFSTLEIQRTEQGDSAMYLCASSSRDSRREQYFGPGTRLTVT.

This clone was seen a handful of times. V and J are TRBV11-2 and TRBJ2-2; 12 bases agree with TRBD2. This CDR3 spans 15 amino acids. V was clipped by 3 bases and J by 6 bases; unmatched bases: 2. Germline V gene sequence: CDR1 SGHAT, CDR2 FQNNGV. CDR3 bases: TGTGCCAGCAGCTTGACTAGCGGGAGTCCCGGGGAGCTGTTTTTT. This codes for CASSLTSGSPGELFF.

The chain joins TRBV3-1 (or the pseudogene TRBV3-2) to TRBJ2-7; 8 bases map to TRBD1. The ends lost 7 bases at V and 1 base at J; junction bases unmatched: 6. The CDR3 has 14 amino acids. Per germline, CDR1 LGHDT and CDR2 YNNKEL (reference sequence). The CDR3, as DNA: TGTGCCAGCAAATTAGGGACAGGTTCCTACGAGCAGTACTTC. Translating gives CASKLGTGSYEQYF.

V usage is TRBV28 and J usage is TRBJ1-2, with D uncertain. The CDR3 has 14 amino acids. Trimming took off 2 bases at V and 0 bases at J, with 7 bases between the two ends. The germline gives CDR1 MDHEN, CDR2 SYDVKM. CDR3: CASSLGGTNYGYTF. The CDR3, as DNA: TGTGCCAGCAGTTTAGGCGGAACTAACTATGGCTACACCTTC.

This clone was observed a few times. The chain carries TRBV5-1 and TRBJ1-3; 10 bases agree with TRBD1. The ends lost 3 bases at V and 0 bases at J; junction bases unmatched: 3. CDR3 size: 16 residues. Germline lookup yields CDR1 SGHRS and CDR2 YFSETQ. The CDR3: CASSWTGGNSGNTIYF. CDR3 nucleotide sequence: TGCGCCAGCAGCTGGACAGGGGGAAACTCTGGAAACACCATATATTTT.

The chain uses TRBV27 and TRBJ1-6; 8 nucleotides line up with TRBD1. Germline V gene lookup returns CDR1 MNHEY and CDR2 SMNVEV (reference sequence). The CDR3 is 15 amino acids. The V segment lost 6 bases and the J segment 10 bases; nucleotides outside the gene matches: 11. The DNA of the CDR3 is TGTGCCAGCAGCGCACATGACAGGGGAAGGTCACCCCTCCACTTT. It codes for CASSAHDRGRSPLHF.

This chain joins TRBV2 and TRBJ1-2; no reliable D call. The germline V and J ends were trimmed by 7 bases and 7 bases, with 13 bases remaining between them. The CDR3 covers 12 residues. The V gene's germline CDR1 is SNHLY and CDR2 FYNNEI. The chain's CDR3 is CASIEGVSGYTF. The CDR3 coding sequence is TGTGCCAGCATAGAGGGAGTATCTGGCTACACCTTC.

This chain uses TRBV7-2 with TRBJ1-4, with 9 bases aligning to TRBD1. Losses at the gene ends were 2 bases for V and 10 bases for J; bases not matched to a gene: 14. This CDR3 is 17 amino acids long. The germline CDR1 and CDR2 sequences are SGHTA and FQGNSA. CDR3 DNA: TGTGCCAGCAGCTTACGCGGGACAGGGTTCGGCCTTGGAAAACTGTTTTTT. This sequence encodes CASSLRGTGFGLGKLFF.

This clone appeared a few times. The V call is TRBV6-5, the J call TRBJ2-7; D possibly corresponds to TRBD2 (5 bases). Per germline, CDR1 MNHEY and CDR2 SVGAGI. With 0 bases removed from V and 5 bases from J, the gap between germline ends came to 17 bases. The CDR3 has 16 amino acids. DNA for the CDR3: TGTGCCAGCAGTTACTCGACGGGCGGGTCAGCAGACGAGCAGTACTTC. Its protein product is CASSYSTGGSADEQYF.

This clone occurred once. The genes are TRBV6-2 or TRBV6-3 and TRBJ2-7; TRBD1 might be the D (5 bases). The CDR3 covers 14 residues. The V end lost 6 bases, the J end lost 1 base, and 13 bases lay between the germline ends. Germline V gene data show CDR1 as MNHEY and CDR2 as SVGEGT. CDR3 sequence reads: CASSRQRRSYEQYF. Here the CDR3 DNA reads TGTGCCAGCAGCCGACAGCGACGATCCTACGAGCAGTACTTC.

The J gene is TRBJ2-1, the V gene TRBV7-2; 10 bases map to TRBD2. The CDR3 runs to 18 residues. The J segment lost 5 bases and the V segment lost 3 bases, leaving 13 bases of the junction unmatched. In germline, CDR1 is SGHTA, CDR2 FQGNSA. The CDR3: CASSLRPGSSGGHNEQFF. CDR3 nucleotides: TGTGCCAGCAGCTTGCGCCCTGGATCTAGCGGGGGACACAATGAGCAGTTCTTC.

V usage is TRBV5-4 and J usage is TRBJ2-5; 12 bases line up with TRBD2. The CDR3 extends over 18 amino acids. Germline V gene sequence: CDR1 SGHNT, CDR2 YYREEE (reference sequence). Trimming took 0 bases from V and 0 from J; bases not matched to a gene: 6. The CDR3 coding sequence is TGTGCCAGCAGCTTGGTGGGGACTAGCGGGTGGTACCAAGAGACCCAGTACTTC. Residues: CASSLVGTSGWYQETQYF.

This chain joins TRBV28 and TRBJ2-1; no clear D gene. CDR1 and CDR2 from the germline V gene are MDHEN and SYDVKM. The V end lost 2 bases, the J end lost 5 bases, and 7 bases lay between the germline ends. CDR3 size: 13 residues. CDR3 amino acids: CASSLVQNNEQFF. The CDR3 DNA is TGTGCCAGCAGTTTAGTACAGAACAATGAGCAGTTCTTC. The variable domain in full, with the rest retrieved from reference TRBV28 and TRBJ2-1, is DVKVTQSSRYLVKRTGEKVFLECVQDMDHENMFWYRQDPGLGLRLIYFSYDVKMKEKGDIPEGYSVSREKKERFSLILESASTNQTSMYLCASSLVQNNEQFFGPGTRLTVL.

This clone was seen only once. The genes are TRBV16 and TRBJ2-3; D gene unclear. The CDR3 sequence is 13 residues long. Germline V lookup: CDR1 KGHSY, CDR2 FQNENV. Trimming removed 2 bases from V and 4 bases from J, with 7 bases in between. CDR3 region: CASSQNLPDTQYF. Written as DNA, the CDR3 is TGTGCCAGCAGCCAAAATCTCCCAGATACGCAGTATTTT.

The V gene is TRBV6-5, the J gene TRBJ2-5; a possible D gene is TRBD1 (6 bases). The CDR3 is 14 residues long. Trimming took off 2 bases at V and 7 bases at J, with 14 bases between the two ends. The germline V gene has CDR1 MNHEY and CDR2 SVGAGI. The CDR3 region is CASSYAAVRGTQYF. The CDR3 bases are TGTGCCAGCAGTTACGCAGCGGTCAGGGGGACCCAGTACTTC.

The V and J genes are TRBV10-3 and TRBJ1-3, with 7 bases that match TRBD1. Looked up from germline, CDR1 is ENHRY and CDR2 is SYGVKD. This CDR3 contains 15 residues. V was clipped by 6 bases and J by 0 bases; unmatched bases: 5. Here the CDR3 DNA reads TGTGCCATCAGACGTACAGGGGACTCTGGAAACACCATATATTTT. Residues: CAIRRTGDSGNTIYF.